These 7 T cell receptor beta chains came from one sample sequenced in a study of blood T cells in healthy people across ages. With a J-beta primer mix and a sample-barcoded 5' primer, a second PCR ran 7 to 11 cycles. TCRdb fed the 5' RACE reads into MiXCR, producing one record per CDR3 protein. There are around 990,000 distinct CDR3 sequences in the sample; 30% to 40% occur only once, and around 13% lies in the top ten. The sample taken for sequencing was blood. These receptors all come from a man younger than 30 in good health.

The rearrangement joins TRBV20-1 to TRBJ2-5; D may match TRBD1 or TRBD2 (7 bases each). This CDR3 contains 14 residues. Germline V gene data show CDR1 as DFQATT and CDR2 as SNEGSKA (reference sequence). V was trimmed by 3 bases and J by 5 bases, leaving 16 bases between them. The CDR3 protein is CSARGGGYPETQYF. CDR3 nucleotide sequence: TGCAGTGCTAGGGGAGGGGGCTATCCCGAGACCCAGTACTTC.

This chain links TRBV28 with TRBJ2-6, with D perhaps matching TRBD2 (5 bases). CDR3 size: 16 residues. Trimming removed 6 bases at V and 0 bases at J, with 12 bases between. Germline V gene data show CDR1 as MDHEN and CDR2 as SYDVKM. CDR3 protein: CASRGSVDSGANVLTF. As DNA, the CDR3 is TGTGCCAGCAGAGGTAGCGTCGACTCTGGGGCCAACGTCCTGACTTTC.

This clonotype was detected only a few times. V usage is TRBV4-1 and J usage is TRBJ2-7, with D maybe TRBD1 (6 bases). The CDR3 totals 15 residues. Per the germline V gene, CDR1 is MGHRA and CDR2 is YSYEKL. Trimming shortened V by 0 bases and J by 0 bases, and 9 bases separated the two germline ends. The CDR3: CASSQDTGPSYEQYF. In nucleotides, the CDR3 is TGCGCCAGCAGCCAAGATACAGGGCCCTCCTACGAGCAGTACTTC.

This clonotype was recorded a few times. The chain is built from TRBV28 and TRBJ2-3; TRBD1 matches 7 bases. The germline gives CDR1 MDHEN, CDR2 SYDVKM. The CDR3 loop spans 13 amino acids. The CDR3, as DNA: TGTTCCATAAGTCCAGGGGGAATGGATACGCAGTATTTT. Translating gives CSISPGGMDTQYF.

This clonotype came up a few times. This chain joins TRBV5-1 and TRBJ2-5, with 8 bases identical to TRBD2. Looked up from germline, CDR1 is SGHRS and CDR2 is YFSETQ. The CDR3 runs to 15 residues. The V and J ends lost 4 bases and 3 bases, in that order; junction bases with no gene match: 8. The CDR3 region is CASSPEGTRKETQYF. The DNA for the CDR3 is TGCGCCAGCAGCCCGGAAGGGACTAGGAAAGAGACCCAGTACTTC.

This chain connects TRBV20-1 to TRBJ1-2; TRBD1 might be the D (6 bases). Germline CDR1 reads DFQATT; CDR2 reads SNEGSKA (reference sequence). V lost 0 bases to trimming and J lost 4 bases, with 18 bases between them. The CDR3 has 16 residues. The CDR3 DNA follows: TGCAGTGCTAGAGATCGGGGGCAGGTCCCAAGCTATGGCTACACCTTC. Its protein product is CSARDRGQVPSYGYTF.

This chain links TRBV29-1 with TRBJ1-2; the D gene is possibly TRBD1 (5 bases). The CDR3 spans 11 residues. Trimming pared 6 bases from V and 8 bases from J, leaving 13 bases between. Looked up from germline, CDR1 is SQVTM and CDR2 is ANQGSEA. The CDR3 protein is CSVMQGGGYTF. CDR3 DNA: TGCAGCGTGATGCAGGGCGGAGGCTACACCTTC.